Listed below are T cell receptor beta chains from one sample, sequenced in a study of identical twins. TCRdb independently ran MiXCR on the 5' RACE reads; one entry per CDR3 protein. This sample has about 200,000 distinct CDR3 sequences, with roughly 10% found just once. The sequencing sample was made of memory T cells sorted from blood. The receptors here all came from a man aged 50-60 years in good health. Both conserved end residues are part of each CDR3. A D gene is named only where the DNA matches it firmly. Some rows have no size entry. The others give once, few or many, or a class for an expanded clone.

CASSVGVGYGTDTQYF | TGTGCCAGCAGCGTAGGTGTAGGGTATGGGACAGATACGCAGTATTTT | . | TRBV9 | many | TRBJ2-3
CASSQAGANQPQHF | TGCGCCAGCAGTCAGGCAGGGGCGAATCAGCCCCAGCATTTT | . | TRBV23-1 | . | TRBJ1-5
CSASRPSGGQLGTDTQYF | TGCAGTGCTAGCCGCCCTAGCGGGGGCCAACTTGGAACAGATACGCAGTATTTT | TRBD2 | TRBV20-1 | many | TRBJ2-3
CSARTRDSPYSNQPQHF | TGCAGTGCTAGAACCCGGGACAGTCCTTATAGCAATCAGCCCCAGCATTTT | TRBD1 | TRBV20-1 | few | TRBJ1-5
CASSPTGNTIYF | TGTGCCAGCAGTCCAACTGGAAACACCATATATTTT | . | TRBV6-6 | many | TRBJ1-3
CASSLVVGNPRTDTQYF | TGTGCCAGCAGCTTAGTAGTCGGCAACCCTCGCACAGATACGCAGTATTTT | . | TRBV11-1 | few | TRBJ2-3
CSAPGVNEKLFF | TGCAGTGCTCCAGGGGTTAATGAAAAACTGTTTTTT | . | TRBV20-1 | . | TRBJ1-4
CASSSFFMSSTDTQYF | TGTGCCAGCAGTTCCTTTTTTATGTCCAGCACAGATACGCAGTATTTT | . | TRBV28 | many | TRBJ2-3
CSAGRAFEAFF | TGCAGCGCCGGGCGCGCCTTTGAAGCTTTCTTT | . | TRBV29-1 | many | TRBJ1-1
CASRRQGFWNTEAFF | TGTGCCAGCAGACGACAGGGATTCTGGAACACTGAAGCTTTCTTT | TRBD1 | TRBV28 | . | TRBJ1-1
CASSDTSGIVNEQFF | TGTGCCAGCAGCGATACTAGCGGGATCGTCAATGAGCAGTTCTTC | TRBD2 | TRBV3-1 | many | TRBJ2-1